The 27 T cell receptor beta chains presented below share a single source sample, sequenced in a study of breast tumors, draining lymph nodes, adjacent tissues. The lymph nodes were axillary draining lymph nodes from breast cancer patients. TCRdb independently ran MiXCR on the multiplex PCR reads; one entry per CDR3 protein. This table holds approximately 130,000 distinct CDR3 sequences, 20% to 25% found once. The specimen sequenced was axillary lymph node tissue. Receptors were obtained from a female donor with breast cancer. Some clones in this sample may be carry-over from other donors' samples.

Turning to this clonotype: Since a much larger clone is just one base distant, this may be a read error. This rearrangement joins TRBV27 to TRBJ2-3, with TRBD1 matching 9 bases. V was pared by 3 bases and J by 5 bases, with 18 bases of the junction left unmatched. CDR1 and CDR2 from the germline V gene are MNHEY and SMNVEV (reference sequence). This CDR3 spans 19 amino acids. The CDR3 spells CASSFSPSRTGDAIDTQYF. DNA for the CDR3: TGTGCCAGCAGTTTCTCTCCTTCCCGGACAGGGGACGCGATAGATACGCAGTATTTT.

This chain links TRBV28 with TRBJ1-6, with unresolved D. The CDR3 runs 14 residues. Germline V gene lookup returns CDR1 MDHEN and CDR2 SYDVKM. Trimming cost V 6 bases and J 9 bases, with 15 bases left between them. The CDR3 loop reads CASSPTRGASPLHF. CDR3 DNA: TGTGCCAGCAGCCCCACCCGGGGAGCTTCACCCCTCCACTTT.

A word on this clonotype: A much larger clone sits a single nucleotide away, making a read error possible. The CDR3 here is CASSLGTSGSPSYNEQFF. The CDR3 nucleotides read TGCGCCAGCAGCTTGGGGACTAGCGGGAGTCCCTCCTACAATGAGCAGTTCTTC. The chain uses TRBV5-1 and TRBJ2-1; TRBD2 matches 13 bases. V was clipped by 0 bases and J by 0 bases; unmatched bases: 3. This CDR3 has 18 residues. CDR1 is SGHRS and CDR2 is YFSETQ in the germline V gene.

The table lists this clonotype with many counts. Written as DNA, the CDR3 is TGCAGTGCTAGAGATCGGGGGTCGGGGGATGGGGAGACCCAGTACTTC. Protein sequence: CSARDRGSGDGETQYF. This chain uses TRBV20-1 with TRBJ2-5, with a tentative D call TRBD2 (6 bases). The CDR3 spans 16 residues. Germline V gene data show CDR1 as DFQATT and CDR2 as SNEGSKA (reference sequence). V lost 0 bases and J lost 5, with 19 bases in between.

This clonotype was seen at least ten times. This chain links TRBV19 with TRBJ2-7, with D perhaps being TRBD1 or TRBD2 (5 bases each). Germline V gene sequence: CDR1 LNHDA, CDR2 SQIVND (reference sequence). The length of the CDR3 is 14 residues. V was shortened by 5 bases and J by 5 bases, with 16 bases between the two germline ends. CDR3 sequence: CASSVDSEGNEQYF. The CDR3, as DNA: TGTGCCAGTAGTGTTGACAGTGAGGGTAACGAGCAGTACTTC.

This rearrangement joins TRBV7-9 to TRBJ2-5, with unresolved D. V shed 8 bases and J shed 0 bases, with 10 bases lying between them. Germline values: CDR1 SEHNR, CDR2 FQNEAQ (reference sequence). There are 13 residues in the CDR3. CDR3 protein: CASLIPNQETQYF. Here the CDR3 DNA reads TGTGCCAGCTTAATCCCGAACCAAGAGACCCAGTACTTC.

This clonotype showed up just once. A much larger clone lies one base from this, so it may be a read error. The chain employs TRBV7-9 and TRBJ2-6, with TRBD2 matching 9 bases. Unmatched junction bases numbered 11, after V lost 5 bases and J lost 0 bases. CDR1 and CDR2 (germline): SEHNR, FQNEAQ (reference sequence). The CDR3 sequence is 19 residues long. The CDR3 reads CASSTTKLAGISGANVLTF. In DNA form, the CDR3 reads TGTGCCAGCAGCACAACAAAACTAGCGGGTATCTCTGGGGCCAACGTCCTGACTTTC.

This clonotype was observed many times. This chain links TRBV7-3 with TRBJ1-4; D unclear. The CDR3 extends over 18 amino acids. Between the trimmed V and J ends, which lost 0 bases and 6 bases, there was a span of 20 bases. CDR1 is SGHTA and CDR2 is FQGTGA in the germline V gene. The CDR3 DNA reads as TGTGCCAGCAGCTTAACGGGTCGAACGAGCGCTTGGGATGAAAAACTGTTTTTT. Translation gives CASSLTGRTSAWDEKLFF.

With regard to this clonotype: A single base separates this from a much larger clone, so it may be a read error. The rearrangement links TRBV11-2 to TRBJ1-3; no definite D call. From germline, CDR1 is SGHAT and CDR2 FQNNGV. The CDR3 consists of 14 residues. The V end lost 6 bases, the J end lost 2 bases, and 11 bases lay between the germline ends. CDR3 amino acids: CASRGQRAGNTIYF. CDR3 coding DNA: TGTGCCAGCAGAGGGCAGAGGGCTGGAAACACCATATATTTT. Using reference TRBV11-2 and TRBJ1-3 for the parts outside the CDR3, the full variable domain is EAGVAQSPRYKIIEKRQSVAFWCNPISGHATLYWYQQILGQGPKLLIQFQNNGVVDDSQLPKDRFSAERLKGVDSTLKIQPAKLEDSAVYLCASRGQRAGNTIYFGEGSWLTVV.

As to this clonotype: Just one base apart from a much larger clone, this may be a read error. The chain recombines TRBV27 with TRBJ2-7; D tentatively fits TRBD1 or TRBD2 (5 bases each). CDR1 and CDR2 (germline): MNHEY, SMNVEV (reference sequence). This CDR3 contains 15 residues. The CDR3 loop reads CASSPRRGAGYGQYF. The CDR3 nucleotides read TGTGCCAGCAGCCCACGACGAGGGGCGGGCTACGGGCAGTACTTC.

With respect to this clonotype: One junction end disagrees with the germline gene, perhaps due to a read error. J is TRBJ2-5 and V is TRBV27; D tentatively fits TRBD1 or TRBD2 (5 bases each). This CDR3 has 19 amino acids. CDR1 and CDR2 (germline): MNHEY, SMNVEV (reference sequence). CDR3 region: CVSRILKPGPDKNQETQYF. The CDR3 DNA reads as TGTGTCAGCAGAATACTTAAGCCGGGACCGGATAAAAACCAAGAGACCCAGTACTTC.

This clonotype was detected many times. The chain uses TRBV6-1 and TRBJ2-3, with TRBD2 identical over 10 bases. This CDR3 has 14 amino acids. CDR1 and CDR2 (germline): MNHNS, SASEGT. After removal of 6 bases from V and 7 bases from J, the junction contained 7 bases not matched to a gene. As DNA, the CDR3 is TGTGCCAGCAGGGAGCTAGCGGGAGCTTATACGCAGTATTTT. It specifies CASRELAGAYTQYF.

The chain carries TRBV11-2 and TRBJ1-2; 7 nucleotides line up with TRBD1. Germline V gives CDR1 SGHAT, CDR2 FQNNGV. The CDR3 totals 13 residues. Unmatched junction bases numbered 9, after V lost 7 bases and J lost 7 bases. In DNA form, the CDR3 reads TGTGCCAGCAACCCCAGGGGGAGGGGTGGCTACACCTTC. Its protein is CASNPRGRGGYTF.

Many counts were recorded for this clonotype. The chain joins TRBV3-1 to TRBJ2-7; 10 bases align to TRBD1. Trimming removed 5 bases from V and 3 bases from J; junction bases left unmatched: 7. The CDR3 contains 15 residues. The germline gives CDR1 LGHDT, CDR2 YNNKEL (reference sequence). CDR3 in DNA: TGTGCCAGCAGCTCCACCGGGACAGGGGACTACGAGCAGTACTTC. It codes for CASSSTGTGDYEQYF.

This clonotype has ten or more counts. A read error may produce the germline difference seen at one junction end. The rearrangement joins TRBV7-7 to TRBJ2-1, with TRBD2 matching over 8 bases. This CDR3 spans 16 amino acids. Germline loops: CDR1 SSHAT, CDR2 FNYEAQ (reference sequence). The chain's CDR3 is CASSLRLAGNGDEQFF. The CDR3 bases are TGTGCTAGCAGCTTACGATTAGCGGGAAATGGAGATGAGCAGTTCTTC.

This clonotype was seen at least ten times. The V gene is TRBV20-1, the J gene TRBJ2-7, with D possibly TRBD1 on 6 matching bases. V lost 1 base to trimming and J lost 0 bases, with 28 bases between them. The germline gives CDR1 DFQATT, CDR2 SNEGSKA (reference sequence). CDR3 length equals 20 residues. CDR3 DNA: TGCAGTGCTAGAGCTCTATTACGGACAGAATATTCTGTAGTCTCCTACGAGCAGTACTTC. As protein: CSARALLRTEYSVVSYEQYF.

The V gene is TRBV13, the J gene TRBJ2-2; D gene ambiguous. CDR1 is PRHDT, CDR2 FYEKMQ, per germline (reference sequence). The CDR3 runs 14 residues. The germline V and J ends were trimmed by 5 bases and 9 bases, with 16 bases remaining between them. The CDR3 DNA is TGTGCCAGCAGCCCTCCCCGCGGCCCCCGGGAGCTGTTTTTT. It codes for CASSPPRGPRELFF.

The chain is built from TRBV9 and TRBJ2-3; no reliable D call. The DNA end favors TRBJ1-5, so the J call may be wrong. The CDR3 is made up of 13 amino acids. Germline CDR1 is SGDLS and CDR2 is YYNGEE. The CDR3, as DNA: TGTGCCAGCAGCGGAGGATACACAGATACGCAGCATTTT. This sequence encodes CASSGGYTDTQHF.

Concerning this clonotype: Being one base from a much bigger clone, this may be a read error. The V call is TRBV7-2, the J call TRBJ2-2, with D unclear. The CDR3 consists of 15 residues. V shed 2 bases and J shed 5 bases, with 12 bases lying between them. Per germline, CDR1 SGHTA and CDR2 FQGNSA. For the CDR3, the DNA is TGTGCCAGCAGCTTATTAGCACAGTCTACCGGGGAGCTGTTTTTT. This translates into CASSLLAQSTGELFF.

This clonotype has a count of ten or more. The chain links TRBV5-4 to TRBJ2-3; D remains ambiguous. CDR3 length: 15 amino acids. Trimming removed 0 bases at V and 4 bases at J, with 12 bases between. Germline CDR1 SGHNT, CDR2 YYREEE (reference sequence). CDR3 in DNA: TGTGCCAGCAGCTTGGATGGCCGCGAGGCAGATACGCAGTATTTT. Translation gives CASSLDGREADTQYF.

In this sample, this clonotype turned up many times. This chain uses TRBV7-9 with TRBJ1-2, with TRBD1 as a possible D gene (5 bases). The CDR3 extends over 15 amino acids. CDR1 SEHNR and CDR2 FQNEAQ come from the germline V gene (reference sequence). Trimming stripped 4 bases from V and 2 bases from J, with 14 bases between. The CDR3 DNA follows: TGTGCCAGCAGCTCCCGACCCCAGGGAAACTATGGCTACACCTTC. Translating gives CASSSRPQGNYGYTF.

This clonotype appeared once. Without the conserved terminal phenylalanine or tryptophan, this CDR3 likely stems from a read error. V usage is TRBV28 and J usage is TRBJ2-7; D is unresolved. V lost 7 bases, J lost 5 bases, and 12 bases lay in between. Germline loops: CDR1 MDHEN, CDR2 SYDVKM. There are 12 residues in the CDR3. The CDR3: CASTQTPDEQYI. DNA for the CDR3: TGTGCCAGCACCCAAACGCCCGACGAGCAGTACATC.

This clonotype was recorded many times. The genes are TRBV9 and TRBJ2-1; no firm D call. V lost 6 bases to trimming and J lost 2 bases, with 15 bases between them. The CDR3 length is 15 residues. The germline CDR1 and CDR2 sequences are SGDLS and YYNGEE. CDR3 bases: TGTGCCAGCACCCCCTGGGCCGGGCCCTACAATGAGCAGTTCTTC. Translated: CASTPWAGPYNEQFF.

In the case of this clonotype: Compared with germline, one end of the junction differs, possibly owing to a read error. The chain links TRBV28 to TRBJ2-7; 12 bases fit TRBD2. The germline V gene has CDR1 MDHEN and CDR2 SYDVKM. CDR3 size: 15 residues. In nucleotides, the CDR3 is TGTGTCAGCACTAATGGACTAGCGGGATCCTACGAGCAGTACTTC. It yields the protein CVSTNGLAGSYEQYF.

About this clonotype: One base away lies a much larger clone, so this may be a sequencing read error. The conserved phenylalanine or tryptophan normally closing the CDR3 is absent here, so this likely arose from a read error. CDR3 DNA sequence: TGCAGCGTTGAAATACTAGCGGATTACAATGAGCAGTTCTCC. Its protein product is CSVEILADYNEQFS. This sequence joins TRBV29-1 and TRBJ2-1, with TRBD2 identical over 8 bases. The CDR3 consists of 14 residues. The V and J ends lost 2 bases and 4 bases, in that order; junction bases with no gene match: 4. Germline values: CDR1 SQVTM, CDR2 ANQGSEA.

The chain joins TRBV28 to TRBJ1-2, with D possibly being TRBD1 (5 bases). From germline, CDR1 is MDHEN and CDR2 SYDVKM. The V end lost 8 bases, the J end lost 4 bases, and 14 bases lay between the germline ends. The CDR3 extends over 13 amino acids. This CDR3 reads CASGEGNGYGYTF. The CDR3 DNA sequence: TGTGCCAGCGGGGAGGGGAACGGCTATGGCTACACCTTC.

This clonotype was observed many times. V and J are TRBV5-1 and TRBJ2-5; TRBD2 matches 15 bases. The germline V gene encodes CDR1 SGHRS and CDR2 YFSETQ. After removal of 3 bases from V and 6 bases from J, the junction contained 6 bases not matched to a gene. The CDR3 length is 16 residues. This CDR3 reads CASSSEGTSGRKTQYF. In DNA, the CDR3 is TGCGCCAGCAGCTCGGAGGGGACTAGCGGGAGGAAGACCCAGTACTTC.